The 7 T cell receptor beta chains below were found in one sample sequenced in a study of cytomegalovirus exposure and HLA in healthy donors. 60 Vbeta and 13 Jbeta primers were used in PCR. Clones were sequenced by immunoSEQ multiplex PCR, and TCRdb holds only the in-frame ones, with some missing. The table gives about 140,000 clones; the top ten clones make up 2% to 3% of it. The source material was PBMCs. The receptor source for this set is a middle-aged man in good health and CMV-seronegative.

This sequence joins TRBV11-2 and TRBJ2-1; 7 bases match TRBD1. CDR3 length: 17 amino acids. Germline V lookup: CDR1 SGHAT, CDR2 FQNNGV. V gave up 5 bases and J gave up 3 bases; unmatched junction bases: 13. CDR3 DNA sequence: TGTGCCAGCAGCGACCGTGAACCGGGACAGATCTACAATGAGCAGTTCTTC. Residues: CASSDREPGQIYNEQFF.

The chain carries TRBV11-2 and TRBJ1-1; TRBD1 aligns across 8 bases. J lost 1 base, V lost 1 base, and 5 bases had no gene match. This CDR3 comprises 16 residues. Germline V gives CDR1 SGHAT, CDR2 FQNNGV. The CDR3 DNA reads TGTGCCAGCAGCTTAGTCCCCAGGGGGCGGAACACTGAAGCTTTCTTT. Translating gives CASSLVPRGRNTEAFF.

The J gene is TRBJ2-7, the V gene TRBV6-1; maybe TRBD1 (5 bases). CDR1 MNHNS and CDR2 SASEGT come from the germline V gene. The CDR3 is made up of 12 amino acids. V dropped 6 bases and J dropped 2 bases, with 8 bases sitting between them. The CDR3 here is CASRDNTYEQYF. The DNA for the CDR3 is TGTGCCAGCAGGGACAACACCTACGAGCAGTACTTC.

For this clone: A read error may account for a junction end that differs from germline. This chain uses TRBV19 with TRBJ1-4; possibly TRBD1 for D (5 bases). Germline CDR1 is LNHDA and CDR2 is SQIVND (reference sequence). The CDR3 contains 11 residues. In DNA form, the CDR3 reads TGTGCCAGTAGTATATCAGGGAAGGTTTCCTTT. Its protein product is CASSISGKVSF. The entire variable domain, with the rest obtained from reference TRBV19 and TRBJ1-4, is as follows: DGGITQSPKYLFRKEGQNVTLSCEQNLNHDAMYWYRQDPGQGLRLIYYSQIVNDFQKGDIAEGYSVSREKKESFPLTVTSAQKNPTAFYLCASSISGKVSFGSGTQLSVL.

The gene calls are TRBV5-4 and TRBJ1-5; the match to TRBD1 covers 9 bases. The germline V gene encodes CDR1 SGHNT and CDR2 YYREEE (reference sequence). V trimming: 2 bases; J trimming: 0 bases; junction bases outside the gene matches: 9. CDR3 length equals 18 residues. The CDR3 bases are TGTGCCAGCAGCTTCGGGACAGGGCTAACTCATAGCAATCAGCCCCAGCATTTT. Translating gives CASSFGTGLTHSNQPQHF.

The V call is TRBV18, the J call TRBJ2-5; 7 nucleotides align to TRBD1. The CDR3 is made up of 15 amino acids. The V gene's germline CDR1 is KGHSH and CDR2 LQKENI. J gave up 2 bases and V 6 bases, and 9 bases lay outside the gene matches. In nucleotides, the CDR3 is TGTGCCAGCTCTCGCTGGGGACAGCAACAAGAGACCCAGTACTTC. Its protein is CASSRWGQQQETQYF.

The J gene is TRBJ2-7, the V gene TRBV9, with TRBD2 matching over 9 bases. Germline V gene sequence: CDR1 SGDLS, CDR2 YYNGEE. This CDR3 spans 15 amino acids. J was trimmed by 4 bases and V by 0 bases; bases with no gene match: 5. The CDR3 bases are TGTGCCAGCAGCGTAGAACGCGGGGGGGAATACGAGCAGTACTTC. It specifies CASSVERGGEYEQYF.